These T cell receptor beta chains were read from a single sample in a study of PD-1 blockade in classical Hodgkin lymphoma. TCRdb's copy holds only in-frame clones and misses some; the assay was immunoSEQ multiplex PCR. This table has approximately 100,000 clones, about 89% appearing once. The sequencing here drew on peripheral blood mononuclear cells (PBMCs), taken before the second cycle of nivolumab. The receptors stem from a human donor with classical Hodgkin lymphoma. Both conserved end residues are part of each CDR3. Each record gives: D gene, clone size, J gene, V gene, CDR3 protein, CDR3 DNA. The D gene is left open where the match is weak. A clone size is listed for some rows: how often the clone was seen (once, few, many), or a class if it is expanded.

d_call: -
clone_size: -
j_call: TRBJ1-1
v_call: TRBV19
cdr3_aa: CASSTPTKGTEAFF
cdr3_nt: TGTGCCAGTAGTACCCCGACCAAGGGGACTGAAGCTTTCTTT

d_call: -
clone_size: -
j_call: TRBJ2-5
v_call: TRBV19
cdr3_aa: CASQGRGETQYF
cdr3_nt: TGTGCCAGCCAGGGACGGGGAGAGACCCAGTACTTC

d_call: TRBD1
clone_size: -
j_call: TRBJ1-2
v_call: TRBV9
cdr3_aa: CASSVAPQGSYGYTF
cdr3_nt: TGTGCCAGCAGCGTAGCTCCACAGGGGAGCTATGGCTACACCTTC

d_call: -
clone_size: -
j_call: TRBJ1-2
v_call: TRBV28
cdr3_aa: CASTLWGGTRDYTF
cdr3_nt: TGTGCCAGCACCCTTTGGGGGGGGACTAGGGACTACACCTTC

d_call: -
clone_size: -
j_call: TRBJ1-6
v_call: TRBV30
cdr3_aa: CAWTQGIGNSPLHF
cdr3_nt: TGTGCCTGGACCCAGGGGATAGGAAATTCACCCCTCCACTTT

d_call: -
clone_size: -
j_call: TRBJ2-7
v_call: TRBV5-1
cdr3_aa: CASSLDLYSYEQYF
cdr3_nt: TGCGCCAGCAGCCTGGACCTCTACTCGTACGAGCAGTACTTC

d_call: -
clone_size: -
j_call: TRBJ2-3
v_call: TRBV9
cdr3_aa: CASSGVHLGSTDTQYF
cdr3_nt: TGTGCCAGCAGCGGAGTACACCTAGGTAGCACAGATACGCAGTATTTT

d_call: -
clone_size: -
j_call: TRBJ1-2
v_call: TRBV19
cdr3_aa: CASRFTLTVNYGYTF
cdr3_nt: TGTGCCAGTAGATTTACGTTGACCGTTAACTATGGCTACACCTTC

d_call: -
clone_size: -
j_call: TRBJ1-2
v_call: TRBV6-5
cdr3_aa: CASAPPGKSYTF
cdr3_nt: TGTGCCAGCGCCCCTCCCGGGAAGAGCTACACCTTC

d_call: -
clone_size: -
j_call: TRBJ2-7
v_call: TRBV7-9
cdr3_aa: CASSKGANHIYEQYF
cdr3_nt: TGTGCCAGCAGCAAAGGGGCCAACCACATCTACGAGCAGTACTTC

d_call: -
clone_size: medium-sized
j_call: TRBJ1-1
v_call: TRBV19
cdr3_aa: CASSSGPWGPEAFF
cdr3_nt: TGTGCCAGTAGTTCGGGACCCTGGGGCCCTGAAGCTTTCTTT

d_call: -
clone_size: once
j_call: TRBJ2-5
v_call: TRBV6-6
cdr3_aa: CASDRRTGWGEETQYF
cdr3_nt: TGTGCCAGCGACCGCAGAACAGGGTGGGGAGAAGAGACCCAGTACTTC

d_call: -
clone_size: -
j_call: TRBJ1-6
v_call: TRBV7-6
cdr3_aa: CASSLSWRGYNSPLHF
cdr3_nt: TGTGCCAGCAGCTTATCCTGGAGGGGATATAATTCACCCCTCCACTTT

d_call: -
clone_size: -
j_call: TRBJ1-1
v_call: TRBV20-1
cdr3_aa: CSARGPGGAFF
cdr3_nt: TGCAGTGCTAGGGGTCCAGGCGGCGCTTTCTTT

d_call: -
clone_size: once
j_call: TRBJ2-7
v_call: TRBV4-1
cdr3_aa: CASSQLTPVFTYEQYF
cdr3_nt: TGCGCCAGCAGCCAATTGACCCCGGTTTTCACCTACGAGCAGTACTTC

d_call: -
clone_size: once
j_call: TRBJ2-1
v_call: TRBV4-3
cdr3_aa: CASSQAGGRTPRFF
cdr3_nt: TGCGCCAGCAGCCAAGCCGGGGGCCGGACCCCCCGGTTCTTC

d_call: -
clone_size: once
j_call: TRBJ2-2
v_call: TRBV6-5
cdr3_aa: CASTRGALTGELFF
cdr3_nt: TGTGCCAGCACCCGGGGGGCGCTTACCGGGGAGCTGTTTTTT

d_call: -
clone_size: -
j_call: TRBJ2-7
v_call: TRBV4-2
cdr3_aa: CASSQDVVPEQYF
cdr3_nt: TGTGCCAGCAGCCAAGATGTGGTACCCGAGCAGTACTTC

d_call: -
clone_size: -
j_call: TRBJ1-5
v_call: TRBV21-1
cdr3_aa: CASRQGGNQPQHF
cdr3_nt: TGTGCCAGCAGACAGGGTGGCAATCAGCCCCAGCATTTT

d_call: TRBD2
clone_size: -
j_call: TRBJ2-7
v_call: TRBV15
cdr3_aa: CATSRDCASGVCEQYF
cdr3_nt: TGTGCCACCAGCAGAGATTGTGCTAGCGGGGTGTGTGAGCAGTACTTC

d_call: -
clone_size: -
j_call: TRBJ2-7
v_call: TRBV6-5
cdr3_aa: CASSGQTSSYEQYF
cdr3_nt: TGTGCCAGCAGCGGACAGACAAGCTCCTACGAGCAGTACTTC

d_call: -
clone_size: -
j_call: TRBJ2-7
v_call: TRBV7-9
cdr3_aa: CASSLPGNLGEQYF
cdr3_nt: TGTGCCAGCAGTTTACCAGGGAACCTGGGCGAGCAGTACTTC